The 14 T cell receptor beta chains reported below all come from one sample, sequenced in a study of blood T cell repertoires in COVID-19. Here immunoSEQ multiplex PCR was the method, and the copy in TCRdb shows in-frame clones only, minus some. Of under 75,000 clones in the sample, 75% to 90% were seen once. Specimen: peripheral blood. Receptors were obtained from a man aged 50-59 years with acute or convalescent COVID-19.

This clone was seen only once. An end of the junction does not agree with germline; a read error may underlie this. V usage is TRBV19 and J usage is TRBJ1-1; a possible D gene is TRBD1 (5 bases). This CDR3 has 16 amino acids. Germline CDR1 is LNHDA and CDR2 is SQIVND (reference sequence). The CDR3 here is CASSLDLDTVNTEAFF. As DNA, the CDR3 is TGTGCCAGTAGTTTAGACCTGGACACCGTGAACACTGAAGCTTTCTTT.

This chain joins TRBV28 and TRBJ1-5; D is ambiguous. Germline CDR1 MDHEN, CDR2 SYDVKM. This CDR3 has 15 amino acids. V lost 3 bases, J lost 2 bases, and 11 bases lay in between. This CDR3 reads CASSFSGGGNQPQHF. In DNA form, the CDR3 reads TGTGCCAGCAGTTTTTCCGGCGGGGGCAATCAGCCCCAGCATTTT.

The CDR3 DNA reads TGTGCCAGCAGATCCAGGGTAGGGAGCACAGATACGCAGTATTTT. Residues: CASRSRVGSTDTQYF. V and J are TRBV25-1 and TRBJ2-3; possible D gene TRBD1, 5 bases. Trimming shortened V by 6 bases and J by 0 bases, and 13 bases separated the two germline ends. CDR1 and CDR2 from the germline V gene are MGHDK and SYGVNS. The CDR3 loop spans 15 amino acids.

A single count supports this clone. The CDR3 is CASSAPTSGPNNEQFF. DNA of the CDR3: TGCGCCAGCAGCGCTCCCACTAGCGGACCAAACAATGAGCAGTTCTTC. The chain links TRBV5-1 to TRBJ2-1, with 8 bases lining up with TRBD2. The J segment lost 5 bases and the V segment lost 4 bases, leaving 11 bases of the junction unmatched. Germline V gene lookup returns CDR1 SGHRS and CDR2 YFSETQ. This CDR3 spans 16 amino acids.

The chain uses TRBV4-3 and TRBJ2-1; 8 nucleotides match TRBD2. Germline V gene data show CDR1 as LGHNA and CDR2 as YSLEER. Trimming took 0 bases from V and 2 from J; bases not matched to a gene: 3. The CDR3 sequence is 16 residues long. This CDR3 is CASSQDAAGAYNEQFF. As DNA, the CDR3 is TGCGCCAGCAGCCAAGATGCAGCGGGAGCCTACAATGAGCAGTTCTTC.

This chain connects TRBV28 to TRBJ2-7; weak D call: TRBD1 (7 bases). CDR3 length: 15 amino acids. Per germline, CDR1 MDHEN and CDR2 SYDVKM. Trimming pared 8 bases from V and 0 bases from J, leaving 17 bases between. Here the CDR3 DNA reads TGTGCCAGCCAATCAGACAGGGAGGTCTCCTACGAGCAGTACTTC. Translating gives CASQSDREVSYEQYF.

The V and J genes are TRBV6-6 and TRBJ2-7; D possibly corresponds to TRBD2 (5 bases). CDR3 length equals 13 residues. Germline V CDR1 and CDR2: MNHNY, SVGAGI (reference sequence). The CDR3 is CASSYSEGLPSSV. The DNA for the CDR3 is TGTGCCAGCAGTTACTCTGAGGGTTTGCCCTCTTCCGTC.

This chain links TRBV7-3 with TRBJ2-1; D is uncertain. Per the germline V gene, CDR1 is SGHTA and CDR2 is FQGTGA. CDR3 size: 13 residues. V dropped 4 bases and J dropped 6 bases, with 10 bases sitting between them. The CDR3 region has the DNA TGTGCCAGCAGCTCCGGCCGAGGCAATGAGCAGTTCTTC. Its translation is CASSSGRGNEQFF.

The V call is TRBV27, the J call TRBJ2-6; D not certain. The CDR3 contains 15 residues. V gave up 9 bases and J gave up 0 bases, with 12 bases separating them. Germline V gives CDR1 MNHEY, CDR2 SMNVEV (reference sequence). This CDR3 is CASRMGSSGANVLTF. As DNA, the CDR3 is TGTGCCAGTCGAATGGGCTCCTCTGGGGCCAACGTCCTGACTTTC.

DNA for the CDR3: TGCGCCAGCAGCCCGAGGGTAGCCGATACGCAGTATTTT. Its translation: CASSPRVADTQYF. The chain has TRBV5-1 and TRBJ2-3; TRBD2 is a possible D gene (5 bases). The CDR3 has 13 amino acids. Germline CDR1 SGHRS, CDR2 YFSETQ. With 4 bases removed from V and 6 bases from J, the gap between germline ends came to 12 bases. The variable domain in full, with the rest retrieved from reference TRBV5-1 and TRBJ2-3, is KAGVTQTPRYLIKTRGQQVTLSCSPISGHRSVSWYQQTPGQGLQFLFEYFSETQRNKGNFPGRFSGRQFSNSRSEMNVSTLELGDSALYLCASSPRVADTQYFGPGTRLTVL.

The chain joins TRBV11-2 to TRBJ1-4; D uncertain. Germline V gene lookup returns CDR1 SGHAT and CDR2 FQNNGV. CDR3 length: 14 residues. V lost 5 bases and J 6 bases, leaving 13 bases between the germline ends. The CDR3 spells CASSGPSGHEKLFF. The CDR3 DNA follows: TGTGCCAGCAGCGGGCCAAGCGGGCATGAAAAACTGTTTTTT.

V gene TRBV7-3 combines with J gene TRBJ2-1; 7 nucleotides match TRBD2. Trimming at V came to 5 bases and at J to 7 bases, leaving 11 bases not matched to a gene. Germline V lookup: CDR1 SGHTA, CDR2 FQGTGA. The CDR3 extends over 15 amino acids. The CDR3 bases are TGTGCCAGCAGCCCGGCCGGCGGGAGAGTGAATGAGCAGTTCTTC. This translates into CASSPAGGRVNEQFF.

The sample holds one count of this clone. The chain uses TRBV4-3 and TRBJ2-1, with TRBD2 matching 9 bases. Germline V gene lookup returns CDR1 LGHNA and CDR2 YSLEER. The CDR3 consists of 15 residues. Trimming cost V 1 base and J 8 bases; bases outside gene matches: 6. CDR3 amino acids: CASSQVGGRAHEQFF. The DNA for the CDR3 is TGCGCCAGCAGCCAAGTTGGCGGGAGGGCCCATGAGCAGTTCTTC.

The chain carries TRBV18 and TRBJ1-5, with 9 bases fitting TRBD1. The germline V gene encodes CDR1 KGHSH and CDR2 LQKENI. The CDR3 loop spans 17 amino acids. V dropped 5 bases and J dropped 6; count of bases not matched to a gene: 14. The CDR3 coding sequence is TGTGCCAGCTCAACCACCACCCCGGGACAGGGAGGTCAGCCCCAGCATTTT. It is translated as CASSTTTPGQGGQPQHF. The variable domain in full, completed from reference TRBV18 and TRBJ1-5, reads NAGVMQNPRHLVRRRGQEARLRCSPMKGHSHVYWYRQLPEEGLKFMVYLQKENIIDESGMPKERFSAEFPKEGPSILRIQQVVRGDSAAYFCASSTTTPGQGGQPQHFGDGTRLSIL.